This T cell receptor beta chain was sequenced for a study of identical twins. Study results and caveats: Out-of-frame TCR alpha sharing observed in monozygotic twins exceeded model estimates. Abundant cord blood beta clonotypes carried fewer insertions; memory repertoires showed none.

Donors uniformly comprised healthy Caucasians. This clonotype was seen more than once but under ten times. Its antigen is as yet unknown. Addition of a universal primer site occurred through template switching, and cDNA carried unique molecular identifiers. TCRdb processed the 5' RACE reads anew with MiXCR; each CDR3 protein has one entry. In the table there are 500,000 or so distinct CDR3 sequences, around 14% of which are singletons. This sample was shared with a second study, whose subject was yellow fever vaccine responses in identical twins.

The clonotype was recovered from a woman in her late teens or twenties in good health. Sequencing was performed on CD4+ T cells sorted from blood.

The CDR3 bases are TGCGCCAGCAGCCACGGGGGGGGACAGGGCCTCTCGGACTCCTACGAGCAGTACTTC. It encodes CASSHGGGQGLSDSYEQYF. The chain uses TRBV4-3 and TRBJ2-7; maybe TRBD1 (9 bases). V was pared by 3 bases and J by 0 bases, with 24 bases between. Germline values: CDR1 LGHNA, CDR2 YSLEER. The CDR3 has 19 residues.